These 28 T cell receptor beta chains originate from one sample sequenced in a study of OX40 agonist ivuxolimab in advanced cancers. TCRdb keeps only in-frame clones here, not all; method: immunoSEQ multiplex PCR. The sample shows about 120,000 clones, 80% to 90% of them seen only once. The source was CD4+ or CD8+ T cells sorted from blood, collected in a trial of the OX40 agonist ivuxolimab. Every receptor here comes from an adult with an advanced solid tumor such as melanoma, head and neck, liver or kidney cancer.

This clone came up once. V and J are TRBV5-4 and TRBJ1-2, with 7 bases fitting TRBD1. This CDR3 is 14 amino acids long. Germline CDR1 and CDR2: SGHNT and YYREEE (reference sequence). Trimming removed 1 base from V and 8 bases from J; junction bases left unmatched: 8. Here the CDR3 reads CASSLPPGGTGYTF. The DNA of the CDR3 is TGTGCCAGCAGCTTGCCCCCAGGGGGGACAGGCTACACCTTC.

The chain is built from TRBV7-9 and TRBJ1-3, with D unclear. CDR3 length: 16 residues. The germline CDR1 and CDR2 sequences are SEHNR and FQNEAQ (reference sequence). V was clipped by 2 bases and J by 0 bases, with 11 bases between them. The CDR3 reads CASSLNVASSGNTIYF. In DNA form, the CDR3 reads TGTGCCAGCAGCTTAAATGTCGCAAGCTCTGGAAACACCATATATTTT.

This chain links TRBV28 with TRBJ1-1; TRBD1 matches at 7 bases. This CDR3 comprises 14 residues. The ends lost 5 bases at V and 5 bases at J; junction bases unmatched: 8. Germline CDR1 MDHEN, CDR2 SYDVKM. CDR3: CASSVRGAGTEAFF. Written as DNA, the CDR3 is TGTGCCAGCAGTGTCAGGGGGGCAGGGACTGAAGCTTTCTTT.

V gene TRBV4-3 combines with J gene TRBJ1-6; D not resolved. V was clipped by 0 bases and J by 0 bases, with 9 bases between them. The CDR3 runs to 17 residues. Looked up from germline, CDR1 is LGHNA and CDR2 is YSLEER. CDR3 nucleotides: TGCGCCAGCAGCCAAGATCCCCCTAGCTCCTATAATTCACCCCTCCACTTT. It translates to CASSQDPPSSYNSPLHF.

The CDR3 protein is CASRAEGGGTEAFF. CDR3 in DNA: TGTGCCAGCAGGGCGGAAGGGGGTGGCACTGAAGCTTTCTTT. The J gene is TRBJ1-1, the V gene TRBV6-5; D is possibly TRBD1 (6 bases). V dropped 6 bases and J dropped 4 bases, with 15 bases sitting between them. The germline CDR1 and CDR2 sequences are MNHEY and SVGAGI. The CDR3 sequence is 14 residues long.

The rearrangement uses TRBV28 and TRBJ1-2, with 8 bases aligning to TRBD1. Looked up from germline, CDR1 is MDHEN and CDR2 is SYDVKM. This CDR3 has 13 amino acids. The trim removed 6 bases at V and 7 bases at J, leaving 7 bases unmatched. The CDR3 loop reads CASRYRGTGGYTF. The CDR3 DNA follows: TGTGCCAGCAGGTACAGGGGGACGGGTGGCTACACCTTC.

The rearrangement joins TRBV4-3 to TRBJ2-3, with 9 bases aligning to TRBD2. The CDR3 consists of 14 residues. With 5 bases clipped from V and 6 bases from J, the junction kept 6 bases outside the gene matches. CDR1 and CDR2 from the germline V gene are LGHNA and YSLEER. The CDR3 spells CASSGTSRWDTQYF. CDR3 nucleotide sequence: TGCGCCAGCAGCGGGACTAGCCGGTGGGATACGCAGTATTTT.

The rearrangement joins TRBV6-1 to TRBJ2-7; D might be TRBD1 or TRBD2, each matching 5 bases. Germline V CDR1 and CDR2: MNHNS, SASEGT. CDR3 length: 15 residues. Trimming shortened V by 8 bases and J by 2 bases, and 19 bases separated the two germline ends. Here the CDR3 DNA reads TGTGCCAGCGGTACAAGGTCCCGGGACGCCTACGAGCAGTACTTC. Translated, it gives CASGTRSRDAYEQYF.

The gene calls are TRBV6-1 and TRBJ2-2, with D perhaps TRBD1 (6 bases). V lost 3 bases, J lost 0 bases, and 11 bases lay in between. Germline V gives CDR1 MNHNS, CDR2 SASEGT. The CDR3 has 16 residues. CDR3 region: CASSDQGTSNTGELFF. DNA of the CDR3: TGTGCCAGCAGTGACCAAGGGACATCGAACACCGGGGAGCTGTTTTTT.

The V call is TRBV29-1, the J call TRBJ1-5; TRBD1 aligns across 8 bases. The length of the CDR3 is 14 residues. The V and J ends lost 6 bases and 1 base, in that order; junction bases with no gene match: 5. CDR1 SQVTM and CDR2 ANQGSEA come from the germline V gene. In DNA, the CDR3 is TGCAGCGTGGGGGGACAGGCGAGCAATCAGCCCCAGCATTTT. Protein product: CSVGGQASNQPQHF.

The V gene is TRBV29-1, the J gene TRBJ2-1; D not certain. Germline V CDR1 and CDR2: SQVTM, ANQGSEA. V was clipped by 0 bases and J by 14 bases, with 14 bases between them. The CDR3 is 12 amino acids. CDR3 sequence reads: CSVEDQWDVKFF. CDR3 DNA: TGCAGCGTTGAAGATCAGTGGGATGTTAAGTTCTTC.

The chain couples TRBV4-3 to TRBJ2-6; D gene unclear. The CDR3 loop spans 19 amino acids. Trimming took off 3 bases at V and 2 bases at J, with 20 bases between the two ends. Germline CDR1 is LGHNA and CDR2 is YSLEER. The CDR3 is CASSQVYGRTSAGANVLTF. DNA for the CDR3: TGCGCCAGCAGCCAGGTTTATGGCCGTACCTCCGCTGGGGCCAACGTCCTGACTTTC.

This chain links TRBV5-1 with TRBJ2-7, with 9 bases aligning to TRBD1. V gave up 4 bases and J gave up 6 bases; unmatched junction bases: 8. The V gene's germline CDR1 is SGHRS and CDR2 YFSETQ. The CDR3 has 14 residues. This chain's CDR3 is CASSPQQGAGEQYF. The CDR3 nucleotides read TGCGCCAGCAGCCCACAACAGGGGGCAGGCGAGCAGTACTTC.

This chain's CDR3 is CASRGRILPRSSYNSPLHF. In nucleotides, the CDR3 is TGCGCCAGCAGGGGGCGGATTTTACCTAGGAGCTCCTATAATTCACCCCTCCACTTT. The chain recombines TRBV10-1 with TRBJ1-6; perhaps TRBD1 as D (5 bases). Germline lookup yields CDR1 WNHNN and CDR2 SYGVQD (reference sequence). V gave up 6 bases and J gave up 0 bases, with 21 bases separating them. The CDR3 sequence is 19 residues long.

The chain couples TRBV28 to TRBJ1-1, with D hard to call. Trimming pared 6 bases from V and 7 bases from J, leaving 12 bases between. This CDR3 has 12 residues. The germline gives CDR1 MDHEN, CDR2 SYDVKM. The CDR3 reads CASSPTVNEAFF. CDR3 coding DNA: TGTGCCAGCAGCCCCACAGTAAATGAAGCTTTCTTT.

The table lists this clone with a count of one. The CDR3 DNA is TGTGCCAGCAGTTTATTCGGGCAGGGGAATGGCTACACCTTC. Translated, it gives CASSLFGQGNGYTF. This rearrangement joins TRBV28 to TRBJ1-2; D might be TRBD1 (6 bases). Trimming left V 1 base short and J 6 bases short, with 12 bases between. The V gene's germline CDR1 is MDHEN and CDR2 SYDVKM. The CDR3 spans 14 residues.

This clone appeared a single time. The chain carries TRBV30 and TRBJ2-7; D not certain. CDR1 is GTSNPN and CDR2 is SVGIG in the germline V gene (reference sequence). With 1 base removed from V and 3 bases from J, the gap between germline ends came to 4 bases. The CDR3 covers 11 residues. Here the CDR3 DNA reads TGTGCCTGGAGTGGGCGCTACGAGCAGTACTTC. It encodes CAWSGRYEQYF.

The chain joins TRBV9 to TRBJ2-3, with no clear D. Trimming removed 0 bases at V and 3 bases at J, with 11 bases between. CDR3 length equals 15 residues. Germline loops: CDR1 SGDLS, CDR2 YYNGEE. CDR3 protein: CASSVADLGTDTQYF. DNA of the CDR3: TGTGCCAGCAGCGTAGCGGACCTTGGTACAGATACGCAGTATTTT.

The V and J genes are TRBV29-1 and TRBJ1-2, with no clear D. This CDR3 is 11 amino acids long. Trimming removed 4 bases from V and 8 bases from J, with 11 bases in between. CDR1 SQVTM and CDR2 ANQGSEA come from the germline V gene. CDR3 DNA: TGCAGCGTTGCTAAAGGATTGGGCTACACCTTC. Translated, it gives CSVAKGLGYTF.

This rearrangement joins TRBV5-4 to TRBJ1-3; weak D call: TRBD1 (6 bases). In germline, CDR1 is SGHNT, CDR2 YYREEE (reference sequence). V gave up 1 base and J gave up 3 bases, with 11 bases separating them. The length of the CDR3 is 15 residues. In DNA form, the CDR3 reads TGTGCCAGCAGCTTGCCTCAGGGGCATGGAAACACCATATATTTT. This codes for CASSLPQGHGNTIYF.

The gene calls are TRBV18 and TRBJ1-3, with 7 bases that match TRBD1. J was trimmed by 2 bases and V by 6 bases; bases with no gene match: 4. CDR1 is KGHSH, CDR2 LQKENI, per germline. This CDR3 spans 14 amino acids. The CDR3 spells CASSLTGTGNTIYF. CDR3 DNA sequence: TGTGCCAGCTCGTTGACAGGGACTGGAAACACCATATATTTT. Based on the CDR3 plus reference TRBV18 and TRBJ1-3, the full variable domain is NAGVMQNPRHLVRRRGQEARLRCSPMKGHSHVYWYRQLPEEGLKFMVYLQKENIIDESGMPKERFSAEFPKEGPSILRIQQVVRGDSAAYFCASSLTGTGNTIYFGEGSWLTVV.

The J gene is TRBJ2-3, the V gene TRBV4-2; D unresolved. This CDR3 has 13 residues. Germline values: CDR1 LGHNA, CDR2 YNFKEQ. Trimming left V 1 base short and J 7 bases short, with 9 bases between. Here the CDR3 DNA reads TGTGCCAGCAGCCAAGGGGTGTACAATACGCAGTATTTT. This gives the protein CASSQGVYNTQYF.

CDR3 region: CSVETKGPPSYNEQFF. CDR3 sequence (DNA): TGCAGCGTTGAAACCAAGGGGCCCCCCTCCTACAATGAGCAGTTCTTC. V and J are TRBV29-1 and TRBJ2-1, with a weak D call TRBD1 (5 bases). V lost 2 bases and J 0 bases, leaving 14 bases between the germline ends. The length of the CDR3 is 16 residues. The germline gives CDR1 SQVTM, CDR2 ANQGSEA.

The chain links TRBV30 to TRBJ2-5; D gene ambiguous. CDR1 and CDR2 (germline): GTSNPN, SVGIG (reference sequence). The CDR3 loop spans 15 amino acids. Trimming stripped 0 bases from V and 0 bases from J, with 11 bases between. The CDR3 spells CAWSVRSYYQETQYF. The CDR3 DNA follows: TGTGCCTGGAGTGTAAGGAGCTATTACCAAGAGACCCAGTACTTC.

V is TRBV6-5 and J is TRBJ2-3; 15 bases are a match to TRBD2. The V segment lost 8 bases and the J segment 5 bases; nucleotides outside the gene matches: 2. The germline V gene encodes CDR1 MNHEY and CDR2 SVGAGI. This CDR3 contains 14 residues. CDR3 in amino acids: CASGGLAGGDTQYF. The CDR3 nucleotides read TGTGCCAGCGGGGGACTAGCGGGGGGAGATACGCAGTATTTT.

V gene TRBV11-3 combines with J gene TRBJ2-5, with D perhaps TRBD1 (7 bases). Trimming removed 1 base from V and 1 base from J, with 13 bases in between. CDR3 size: 16 residues. Per the germline V gene, CDR1 is SGHNT and CDR2 is YENEEA. The CDR3 spells CASSLGQGGLQETQYF. The CDR3 nucleotides read TGTGCCAGCAGCTTAGGGCAGGGGGGCCTCCAAGAGACCCAGTACTTC.

The chain carries TRBV5-4 and TRBJ2-7; D tentatively fits TRBD1 or TRBD2 (5 bases each). V lost 0 bases and J lost 6, with 10 bases in between. The CDR3 is made up of 13 amino acids. Germline V gene sequence: CDR1 SGHNT, CDR2 YYREEE (reference sequence). The CDR3 region is CASSLAGPAEQYF. In DNA, the CDR3 is TGTGCCAGCAGCTTGGCGGGGCCTGCCGAGCAGTACTTC.

The chain is built from TRBV2 and TRBJ2-7; maybe TRBD2 (5 bases). This CDR3 comprises 13 residues. Germline loops: CDR1 SNHLY, CDR2 FYNNEI. Trimming cost V 7 bases and J 6 bases, with 16 bases left between them. The CDR3 reads CASTILDGGEQYF. The CDR3 nucleotides read TGTGCCAGCACTATACTGGACGGAGGCGAGCAGTACTTC.